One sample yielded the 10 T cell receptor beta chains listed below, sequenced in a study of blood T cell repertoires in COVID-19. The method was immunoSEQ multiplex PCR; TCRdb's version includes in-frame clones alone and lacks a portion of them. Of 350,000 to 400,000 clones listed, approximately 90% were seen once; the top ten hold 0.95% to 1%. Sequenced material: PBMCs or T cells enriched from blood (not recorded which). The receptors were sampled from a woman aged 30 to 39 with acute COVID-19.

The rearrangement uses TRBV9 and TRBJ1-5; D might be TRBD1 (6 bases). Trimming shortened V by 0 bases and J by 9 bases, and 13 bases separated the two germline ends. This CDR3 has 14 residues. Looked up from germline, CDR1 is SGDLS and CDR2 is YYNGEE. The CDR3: CASSVDQGSWPQHF. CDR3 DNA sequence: TGTGCCAGCAGCGTAGATCAGGGGAGCTGGCCCCAGCATTTT. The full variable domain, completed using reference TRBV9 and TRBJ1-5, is DSGVTQTPKHLITATGQRVTLRCSPRSGDLSVYWYQQSLDQGLQFLIQYYNGEERAKGNILERFSAQQFPDLHSELNLSSLELGDSALYFCASSVDQGSWPQHFGDGTRLSIL.

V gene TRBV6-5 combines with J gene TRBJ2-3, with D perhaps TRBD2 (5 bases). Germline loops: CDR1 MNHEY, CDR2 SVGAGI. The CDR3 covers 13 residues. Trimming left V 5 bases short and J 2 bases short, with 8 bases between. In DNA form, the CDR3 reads TGTGCCAGCAGTAACGGGAACACAGATACGCAGTATTTT. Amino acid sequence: CASSNGNTDTQYF.

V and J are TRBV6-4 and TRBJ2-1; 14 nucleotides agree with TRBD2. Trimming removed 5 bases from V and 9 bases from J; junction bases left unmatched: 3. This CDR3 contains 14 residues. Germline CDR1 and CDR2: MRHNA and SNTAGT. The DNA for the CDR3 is TGTGCCAGCAGTTCGGGACTAGCGGGGGCTGAGCAGTTCTTC. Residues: CASSSGLAGAEQFF.

CDR3 sequence reads: CASRLPRYKQGAEDTQYF. CDR3 sequence (DNA): TGTGCAAGTCGCTTACCCAGATACAAACAGGGGGCGGAAGATACGCAGTATTTT. The chain uses TRBV12-2 and TRBJ2-3; TRBD1 is the table's D call and was not checked against the DNA. TRBV12-2 is a documented pseudogene. CDR3 length: 18 residues.

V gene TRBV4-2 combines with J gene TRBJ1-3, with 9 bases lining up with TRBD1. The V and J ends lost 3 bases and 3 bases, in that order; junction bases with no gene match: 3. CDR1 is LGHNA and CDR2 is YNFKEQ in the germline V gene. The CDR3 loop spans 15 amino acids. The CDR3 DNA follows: TGTGCCAGCAGCCATACAGGGGGCGGTGGAAACACCATATATTTT. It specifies CASSHTGGGGNTIYF.

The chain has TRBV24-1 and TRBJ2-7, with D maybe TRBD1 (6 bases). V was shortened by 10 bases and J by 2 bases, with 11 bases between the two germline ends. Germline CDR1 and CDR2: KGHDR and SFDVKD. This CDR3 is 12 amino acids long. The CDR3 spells CATQGSAYEQYF. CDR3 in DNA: TGTGCCACGCAGGGGTCCGCCTACGAGCAGTACTTC.

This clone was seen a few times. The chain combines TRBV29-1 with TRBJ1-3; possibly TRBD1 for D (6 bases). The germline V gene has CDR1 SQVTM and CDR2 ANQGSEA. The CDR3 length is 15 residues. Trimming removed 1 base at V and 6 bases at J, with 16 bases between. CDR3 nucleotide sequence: TGCAGCGTTGAAGGGACGGGGGGCGGACCAAACACCATATATTTT. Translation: CSVEGTGGGPNTIYF.

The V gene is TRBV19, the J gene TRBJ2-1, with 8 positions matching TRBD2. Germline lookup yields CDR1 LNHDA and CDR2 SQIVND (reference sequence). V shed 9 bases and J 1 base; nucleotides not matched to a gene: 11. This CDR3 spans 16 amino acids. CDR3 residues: CASTTGLDFSYNEQFF. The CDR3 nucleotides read TGTGCCAGCACCACGGGACTAGATTTTTCCTACAATGAGCAGTTCTTC. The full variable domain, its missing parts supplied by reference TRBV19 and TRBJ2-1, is DGGITQSPKYLFRKEGQNVTLSCEQNLNHDAMYWYRQDPGQGLRLIYYSQIVNDFQKGDIAEGYSVSREKKESFPLTVTSAQKNPTAFYLCASTTGLDFSYNEQFFGPGTRLTVL.

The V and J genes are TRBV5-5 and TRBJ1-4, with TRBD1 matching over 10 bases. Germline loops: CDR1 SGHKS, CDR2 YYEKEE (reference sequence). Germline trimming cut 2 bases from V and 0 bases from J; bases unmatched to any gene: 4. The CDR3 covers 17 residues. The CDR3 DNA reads TGTGCCAGCAGCTTTGGACAGGGGGGGACAACTAATGAAAAACTGTTTTTT. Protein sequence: CASSFGQGGTTNEKLFF. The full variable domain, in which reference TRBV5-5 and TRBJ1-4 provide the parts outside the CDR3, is DAGVTQSPTHLIKTRGQQVTLRCSPISGHKSVSWYQQVLGQGPQFIFQYYEKEERGRGNFPDRFSARQFPNYSSELNVNALLLGDSALYLCASSFGQGGTTNEKLFFGSGTQLSVL.

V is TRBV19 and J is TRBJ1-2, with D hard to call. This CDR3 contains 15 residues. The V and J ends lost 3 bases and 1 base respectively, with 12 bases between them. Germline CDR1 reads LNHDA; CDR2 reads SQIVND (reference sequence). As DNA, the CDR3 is TGTGCCAGTAGTATTGGGCCAGAGGGTAACTATGGCTACACCTTC. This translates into CASSIGPEGNYGYTF.